A single sample is the source of the 19 T cell receptor beta chains below, sequenced in a study of T cell repertoires in cytomegalovirus infection. TCRdb re-called the reads through MiXCR, storing one row per CDR3 protein. This sample has 650,000 to 900,000 distinct CDR3 sequences, with 32% found just once. These TCRs are of unknown antigen specificity. The sample here was cultured CD8+ T cells from PBMCs, taken from culture after CMV antigen stimulation. These receptors were obtained from a human donor in good health (CMV status not recorded). Some clones in this sample may be carry-over from other donors' samples.

The V gene is TRBV19, the J gene TRBJ2-1; 9 nucleotides match TRBD2. V was clipped by 1 base and J by 8 bases; unmatched bases: 6. Germline loops: CDR1 LNHDA, CDR2 SQIVND (reference sequence). CDR3 size: 15 residues. The CDR3 loop reads CASSIGAGGRYEQFF. The CDR3 bases are TGTGCCAGTAGTATAGGGGCGGGGGGGCGGTATGAGCAGTTCTTC.

This rearrangement joins TRBV29-1 to TRBJ2-3; D gene uncertain. CDR3 length: 12 amino acids. The V gene lost 7 bases and the J gene lost 5 bases, with 13 bases spanning the gap. Looked up from germline, CDR1 is SQVTM and CDR2 is ANQGSEA. Here the CDR3 reads CSADRVGDTQYF. The CDR3 bases are TGCAGCGCCGATCGGGTTGGAGATACGCAGTATTTT.

The chain carries TRBV7-4 and TRBJ1-1, with unresolved D. V was shortened by 4 bases and J by 1 base, with 13 bases between the two germline ends. The CDR3 extends over 15 amino acids. Looked up from germline, CDR1 is SGHVT and CDR2 is SQSDAQ. The CDR3 loop reads CASSSPEASNTEAFF. As DNA, the CDR3 is TGTGCCAGCAGCTCCCCGGAGGCGTCGAACACTGAAGCTTTCTTT.

This clonotype came up a few times. This chain links TRBV4-1 with TRBJ2-1; D uncertain. Trimming pared 1 base from V and 5 bases from J, leaving 15 bases between. The CDR3 runs 16 residues. Germline V CDR1 and CDR2: MGHRA, YSYEKL. CDR3 nucleotides: TGCGCCAGCAGCCAAGTCTCCGTCGGCTGGGACAATGAGCAGTTCTTC. Residues: CASSQVSVGWDNEQFF.

The chain has TRBV7-9 and TRBJ2-1; the match to TRBD1 covers 7 bases. CDR3 length equals 13 residues. Germline CDR1 reads SEHNR; CDR2 reads FQNEAQ (reference sequence). Unmatched junction bases numbered 13, after V lost 5 bases and J lost 15 bases. The CDR3 nucleotides are TGTGCCAGCAGCACCTACGACAGGGATCTCTGGTTCTTC. Translated: CASSTYDRDLWFF. The variable domain in full, completed from reference TRBV7-9 and TRBJ2-1, reads DTGVSQNPRHKITKRGQNVTFRCDPISEHNRLYWYRQTLGQGPEFLTYFQNEAQLEKSRLLSDRFSAERPKGSFSTLEIQRTEQGDSAMYLCASSTYDRDLWFFGPGTRLTVL.

The chain couples TRBV7-9 to TRBJ2-1; D remains ambiguous. CDR1 and CDR2 (germline): SEHNR, FQNEAQ (reference sequence). V was trimmed by 5 bases and J by 8 bases, leaving 16 bases between them. The CDR3 length is 14 residues. The CDR3 reads CASSANSLIYEQFF. The CDR3, as DNA: TGTGCCAGCAGCGCTAACTCTTTAATTTATGAGCAGTTCTTC.

This clonotype was picked up a small number of times. V and J are TRBV2 and TRBJ2-1; D is undetermined. The CDR3 has 10 residues. Per germline, CDR1 SNHLY and CDR2 FYNNEI. V dropped 7 bases and J dropped 9 bases, with 7 bases sitting between them. This CDR3 is CASKGIEQFF. CDR3 sequence (DNA): TGTGCCAGCAAAGGAATTGAGCAGTTCTTC.

This chain uses TRBV7-9 with TRBJ2-3, with D possibly TRBD2 on 5 matching bases. V lost 2 bases to trimming and J lost 3 bases, with 18 bases between them. The CDR3 loop spans 17 amino acids. Germline loops: CDR1 SEHNR, CDR2 FQNEAQ (reference sequence). CDR3: CASSLIRHGVWTDTQYF. CDR3 DNA sequence: TGTGCCAGCAGCTTAATCCGGCACGGGGTTTGGACAGATACGCAGTATTTT.

This clonotype has only a few counts. The chain employs TRBV7-6 and TRBJ2-5, with D possibly matching TRBD2 (6 bases). The ends were cut back, 2 bases at V and 5 bases at J, with 18 bases in the middle. The CDR3 has 16 amino acids. CDR1 and CDR2 from the germline V gene are SGHVS and FNYEAQ. The DNA of the CDR3 is TGTGCCAGCAGCTTATCGGCTCCGGGACGGGGGGAGACCCAGTACTTC. This gives the protein CASSLSAPGRGETQYF.

The CDR3 reads CASSYSALTGTDTQYF. The CDR3 DNA sequence: TGTGCCAGCAGTTACTCCGCCCTGACAGGCACAGATACGCAGTATTTT. The genes are TRBV6-8 and TRBJ2-3; D perhaps matches TRBD1 (5 bases). V lost 0 bases, J lost 1 base, and 11 bases lay in between. The CDR3 is 16 residues long. Germline V CDR1 and CDR2: MNHGY, SAAAGT.

This clonotype was picked up a small number of times. This rearrangement joins TRBV29-1 to TRBJ1-1, with unresolved D. The CDR3 totals 12 residues. Germline loops: CDR1 SQVTM, CDR2 ANQGSEA. The V gene lost 4 bases and the J gene lost 3 bases, with 9 bases spanning the gap. DNA for the CDR3: TGCAGCGTTGGCAGGAGTCACACTGAAGCTTTCTTT. Its protein is CSVGRSHTEAFF.

The genes are TRBV15 and TRBJ1-2; TRBD1 matches 7 bases. Per the germline V gene, CDR1 is LNHNV and CDR2 is YYDKDF (reference sequence). The trim removed 4 bases at V and 6 bases at J, leaving 11 bases unmatched. The CDR3 is 15 amino acids. Here the CDR3 reads CATSTSATGRNGYTF. CDR3 bases: TGTGCCACCAGCACCTCAGCGACAGGGAGGAATGGCTACACCTTC.

The V call is TRBV19, the J call TRBJ1-2, with 7 bases that match TRBD1. Germline V gives CDR1 LNHDA, CDR2 SQIVND (reference sequence). The CDR3 sequence is 14 residues long. Germline trimming cut 5 bases from V and 5 bases from J; bases unmatched to any gene: 8. This CDR3 is CASSVDRVGYGYTF. The CDR3 DNA reads TGTGCCAGTAGTGTCGACAGGGTAGGATATGGCTACACCTTC.

This clonotype was seen more than once but under ten times. This chain joins TRBV10-3 and TRBJ1-3; no firm D call. With 6 bases removed from V and 4 bases from J, the gap between germline ends came to 7 bases. Per germline, CDR1 ENHRY and CDR2 SYGVKD. This CDR3 contains 12 residues. For the CDR3, the DNA is TGTGCCATCAGGACCATAGGAAACACCATATATTTT. It specifies CAIRTIGNTIYF.

V gene TRBV5-1 combines with J gene TRBJ2-3; D uncertain. Germline assignment: CDR1 SGHRS and CDR2 YFSETQ. The V gene lost 3 bases and the J gene lost 4 bases, with 12 bases spanning the gap. There are 14 residues in the CDR3. The CDR3 protein is CASSSGDSADTQYF. In nucleotides, the CDR3 is TGCGCCAGCAGCTCGGGTGACTCCGCAGATACGCAGTATTTT.

The V gene is TRBV6-2 or TRBV6-3, the J gene TRBJ1-2; TRBD1 agrees at 7 bases. J was trimmed by 6 bases and V by 6 bases; bases with no gene match: 10. Germline V gives CDR1 MNHEY, CDR2 SVGEGT. This CDR3 has 14 residues. CDR3 residues: CASRTPIDRDGYTF. CDR3 bases: TGTGCCAGCAGAACCCCCATTGACAGGGATGGCTACACCTTC.

The chain joins TRBV7-6 to TRBJ2-3; TRBD2 might be the D (6 bases). In germline, CDR1 is SGHVS, CDR2 FNYEAQ. This CDR3 region has 18 residues. V gave up 1 base and J gave up 0 bases, with 17 bases separating them. The CDR3 nucleotides are TGTGCCAGCAGCTTAGAGGTGTTGGGAGGTTCTAGCACAGATACGCAGTATTTT. Its translation: CASSLEVLGGSSTDTQYF. Variable domain in full (rest from reference TRBV7-6 and TRBJ2-3): GAGVSQSPRYKVTKRGQDVALRCDPISGHVSLYWYRQALGQGPEFLTYFNYEAQQDKSGLPNDRFSAERPEGSISTLTIQRTEQRDSAMYRCASSLEVLGGSSTDTQYFGPGTRLTVL.

The chain employs TRBV27 and TRBJ2-7, with TRBD2 as a possible D gene (7 bases). CDR1 MNHEY and CDR2 SMNVEV come from the germline V gene (reference sequence). This CDR3 has 15 amino acids. The V end lost 2 bases, the J end lost 2 bases, and 13 bases lay between the germline ends. The CDR3 here is CASSLRGGVTYEQYV. CDR3 bases: TGTGCCAGCAGTTTAAGGGGGGGGGTTACCTACGAGCAGTACGTC.

In regard to this clonotype: The junction departs from the called germline gene at one end, perhaps through a read error. V and J are TRBV7-9 and TRBJ2-7; perhaps TRBD2 as D (5 bases). Per the germline V gene, CDR1 is SEHNR and CDR2 is FQNEAQ (reference sequence). The CDR3 runs 14 residues. For the CDR3, the DNA is TGTACCAGCAGCGGCTCCTGGGATCCCTACGAGCAGTACTTC. It translates to CTSSGSWDPYEQYF.